This TCR beta chain comes out of a study of early T cells in non-severe SARS-CoV-2 infection (dated by TCRdb to the early 2020s). Context from the whole study: Because TCR sequencing relied on bulk RNA taken from unsorted whole blood, pairing of alpha and beta chains was not possible. The study at large found these results: VDJdb matching was skewed toward anti-spike CD8 responses and likely underestimated virus-specific expansions, missing private and CD4 specificities.

To prepare the library, 5' RACE was applied. The sequencing machine was a NextSeq 500. The TCR library protocol attached unique molecular identifiers to individual cDNA molecules to correct for sequencing error and PCR bias. Both TCR alpha and beta chains were sequenced, and tight co-correlation was observed between alpha and beta sequence abundances in each sample. As for how the authors treated the data: Decombinator V4 was used to annotate TCR sequences for V gene, J gene and CDR3. TCRs were defined as expanded if a significant change between any two time points was detected under a Poisson model with p below 0.0001. TCR abundances were normalised to the total number of TCRs sequenced in each sample and reported as counts per million. TRAV1-2 paired with TRAJ12, TRAJ20 or TRAJ33 defined MAIT TCRs, while TRAV10 paired with TRAJ18 defined iNKT TCRs. A search of VDJdb, accessed on 1 November 2021, was run for TCRs annotated to CMV, EBV and SARS-CoV-2, with TCRs annotated for multiple antigens excluded. Using fastp at Q25 and MiXCR, TCRdb reprocessed the public reads and kept productive beta chains. Under each unique CDR3 protein, matching rows form one entry showing the most common genes and DNA. The V and J calls shown here were made by TCRdb, not taken from the authors' results. This sample holds 20,000 to 25,000 distinct CDR3 sequences; less than 5.5% were observed only once. Roughly 10% of the sample goes to the ten largest clones.

The study was a case-control design nested within a healthcare worker cohort in London, UK, with weekly nasopharyngeal swab PCR tests and blood sampling. Healthcare workers were recruited during the week of the UK lockdown, between 23 and 31 March 2020, and followed weekly for up to roughly 15 weeks. This clonotype was found many times. It lacks a known antigen. Base qualities are not provided; no much larger clone lies one nucleotide away. CDR1 LGHDT and CDR2 YNNKEL are derived from the germline V gene (reference sequence). Trimming accounts for 1 base at V and 9 bases at J, while the number of junction bases matched to no gene is 9. The CDR3, cysteine through phenylalanine, is 15 amino acids long. This entry keeps only the CDR3 DNA: 45 bases, framed from base 1.

The sequenced sample was whole blood. This receptor was taken from an adult who was a healthcare worker with PCR-confirmed SARS-CoV-2 infection or an uninfected control (not recorded which). The chain is made from TRBV3-1 and TRBJ2-1, and TRBD1 matches 7 of the central bases. The nucleotides read TGTGCCAGCAGCCAAGCCGGGACAGCATCTACTGAGCAGTTCTTC. It translates to CASSQAGTASTEQFF.